This TCR beta chain was captured in a study of post-analysis software for immune sequencing data (dated by TCRdb to between 2015 and 2017). About the investigation overall: Disease courses on record covered relapsing-remitting, secondary progressive and progressive-relapsing multiple sclerosis, though some patients had no subtype annotation. Patient repertoires were compared against over ten previously published healthy control repertoires from donors aged roughly 6 to 26 years. A subset of samples was prepared in parallel using single-end sample barcoding, then pooled and co-amplified after Illumina adapter ligation. The research as a whole found: When samples were clustered directly using the F measure, samples prepared in the same batch co-clustered strongly, which prompted a batch-effect correction. Normalized Chao1 diversity was significantly lower in multiple sclerosis patients than controls, suggesting substantial peripheral T-cell clonal expansion. The control group was slightly older than the multiple sclerosis patient group. Significantly higher frequencies in patients than in controls were found for roughly 5 TRBV segments, including TRBV5-6, TRBV5-1 and TRBV20-1.

To demonstrate the VDJtools post-analysis software, TCR beta repertoires were profiled from the peripheral blood of more than ten young patients with multiple sclerosis. The multiple sclerosis patients were children and adolescents between about 6 and 16 years of age. From its cysteine to its phenylalanine, the CDR3 spans 22 amino acids. The entry retains the CDR3 DNA only, 66 bases that are in frame from base 1. CDR1 SGHVS and CDR2 FNYEAQ are derived from the germline V gene. V is cut back by 1 base and J by 3 bases, with 24 bases in the junction unmatched. To prepare the library, PCR was applied. Sequencing took place on an Illumina HiSeq 2500. Unique molecular identifiers were incorporated into TCR beta cDNA libraries to reduce PCR and sequencing biases. Every 1 to 10 million input T cells yielded roughly 500,000 cDNA molecules, meaning each molecule approximated one T cell. The patient libraries were prepared and sequenced with the same protocol used for the earlier healthy control dataset. Samples belonging to the same batch were prepared together, multiplexed and sequenced on a shared HiSeq lane. The original pipeline was this. Raw barcoded reads were processed with MIGEC, and single-read molecular identifier groups were discarded before consensus assembly and CDR3 extraction. Clonotype tables were post-analysed with VDJtools, and diversity was normalized by down-sampling all datasets to the smallest sample size. In repertoire overlap clustering, CDR3 amino acid sequences, but not nucleotide sequences, were matched to correct batch-related cross-sample contamination. Using fastp at Q25 and MiXCR, TCRdb reprocessed the public reads and kept productive beta chains. Rows with one shared CDR3 protein collapse into an entry with the most common genes and DNA. For this entry, the V and J calls and clone size follow TCRdb and not the study's own pipeline. This sample gives 650,000 to 850,000 distinct CDR3 sequences in total; under 70% of them show up just once. The ten largest clones take up over 4% of the sample.

Of note for this clonotype: There is no known antigen for this receptor. The record has no base qualities; no much larger clone is one base away.

The receptor chain draws on TRBV7-6 and TRBJ2-1; 7 bases in between match TRBD2. This clonotype was obtained from a girl aged 5-17 years with multiple sclerosis. The sample taken for sequencing was blood. The CDR3 region: CASSLGGLAAPKDGTFYNEQFF. The DNA is TGTGCCAGCAGCTTAGGAGGCCTAGCGGCTCCAAAGGACGGGACCTTCTACAATGAGCAGTTCTTC.